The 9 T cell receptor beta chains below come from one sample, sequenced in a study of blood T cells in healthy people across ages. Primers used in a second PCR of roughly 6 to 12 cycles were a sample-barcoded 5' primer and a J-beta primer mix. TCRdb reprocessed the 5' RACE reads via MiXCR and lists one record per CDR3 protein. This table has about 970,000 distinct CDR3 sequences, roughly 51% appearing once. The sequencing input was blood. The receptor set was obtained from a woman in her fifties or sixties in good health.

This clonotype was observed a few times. CDR3 sequence: CAWKGFPTIQYF. The CDR3 coding sequence is TGTGCCTGGAAAGGGTTCCCAACCATACAGTACTTC. The rearrangement joins TRBV30 to TRBJ2-7; D not certain. V was clipped by 4 bases and J by 10 bases, with 17 bases between them. CDR1 and CDR2 (germline): GTSNPN, SVGIG (reference sequence). This CDR3 is 12 amino acids long.

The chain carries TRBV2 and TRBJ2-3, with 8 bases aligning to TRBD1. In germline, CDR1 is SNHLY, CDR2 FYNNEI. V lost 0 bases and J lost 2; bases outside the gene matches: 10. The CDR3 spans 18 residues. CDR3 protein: CASSEAQLQGVDTDTQYF. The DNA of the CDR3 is TGTGCCAGCAGTGAAGCGCAGTTACAGGGGGTTGACACAGATACGCAGTATTTT.

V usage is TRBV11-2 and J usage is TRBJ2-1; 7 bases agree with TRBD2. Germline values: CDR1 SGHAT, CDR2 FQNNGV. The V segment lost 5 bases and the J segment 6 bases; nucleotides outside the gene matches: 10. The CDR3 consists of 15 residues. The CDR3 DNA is TGTGCCAGCAGCCAAATAGCGGGCCGCCTCAATGAGCAGTTCTTC. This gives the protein CASSQIAGRLNEQFF.

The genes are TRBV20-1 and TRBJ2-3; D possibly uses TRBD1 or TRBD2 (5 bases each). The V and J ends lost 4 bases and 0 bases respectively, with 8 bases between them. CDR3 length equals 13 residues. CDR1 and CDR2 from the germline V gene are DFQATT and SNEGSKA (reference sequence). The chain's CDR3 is CSAIRDSTDTQYF. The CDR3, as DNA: TGCAGTGCTATCCGGGACAGCACAGATACGCAGTATTTT.

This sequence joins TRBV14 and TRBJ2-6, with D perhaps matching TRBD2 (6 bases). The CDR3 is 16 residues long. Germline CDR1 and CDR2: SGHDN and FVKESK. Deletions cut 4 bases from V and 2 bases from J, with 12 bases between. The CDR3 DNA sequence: TGTGCCAGCAGCCGGGGCGGGGTTACTGGGGCCAACGTCCTGACTTTC. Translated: CASSRGGVTGANVLTF. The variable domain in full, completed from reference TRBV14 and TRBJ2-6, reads EAGVTQFPSHSVIEKGQTVTLRCDPISGHDNLYWYRRVMGKEIKFLLHFVKESKQDESGMPNNRFLAERTGGTYSTLKVQPAELEDSGVYFCASSRGGVTGANVLTFGAGSRLTVL.

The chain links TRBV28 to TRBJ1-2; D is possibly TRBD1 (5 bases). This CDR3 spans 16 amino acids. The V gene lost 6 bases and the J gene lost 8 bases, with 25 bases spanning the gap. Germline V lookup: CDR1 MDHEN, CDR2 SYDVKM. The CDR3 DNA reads TGTGCCAGCAGCTCTACGGCAAGGCAGGGAGGCAAGGGCTACACCTTC. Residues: CASSSTARQGGKGYTF.

The DNA for the CDR3 is TGCGCCAGCAGCCAAGCTTACCAGGGACAAGTGGGCTCACCCCTCCACTTT. Protein product: CASSQAYQGQVGSPLHF. This chain connects TRBV4-3 to TRBJ1-6, with a tentative D call TRBD1 (6 bases). Looked up from germline, CDR1 is LGHNA and CDR2 is YSLEER. This CDR3 has 17 amino acids. V lost 1 base and J 10 bases, leaving 20 bases between the germline ends.

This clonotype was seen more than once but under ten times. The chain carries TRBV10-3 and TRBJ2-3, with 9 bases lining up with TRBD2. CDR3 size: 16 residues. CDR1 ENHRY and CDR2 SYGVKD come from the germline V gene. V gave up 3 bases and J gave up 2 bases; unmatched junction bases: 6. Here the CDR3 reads CAISERGRDITDTQYF. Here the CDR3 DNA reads TGTGCCATCAGTGAACGCGGGAGGGATATCACAGATACGCAGTATTTT.

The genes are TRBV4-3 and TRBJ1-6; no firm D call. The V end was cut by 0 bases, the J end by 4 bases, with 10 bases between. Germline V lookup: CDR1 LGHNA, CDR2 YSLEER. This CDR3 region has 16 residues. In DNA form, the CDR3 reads TGCGCCAGCAGCCAAGACCTGACAAATTATAATTCACCCCTCCACTTT. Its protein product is CASSQDLTNYNSPLHF.